Following are 26 T cell receptor beta chains from one sample sequenced in a study of control samples from healthy donors and cancer patients. Sequencing used immunoSEQ multiplex PCR; TCRdb keeps in-frame clones, though not all of them. The sample yields about 95,000 clones, about 82% seen once. The source material was blood. The source is a man aged 25 to 40 in good health.

This chain's CDR3 is CASSPNTRDRNTEAFF. The CDR3 bases are TGTGCCAGCTCACCCAATACCCGGGACAGGAACACTGAAGCTTTCTTT. The chain links TRBV18 to TRBJ1-1, with 7 bases matching TRBD1. V lost 3 bases, J lost 1 base, and 8 bases stayed unmatched. In germline, CDR1 is KGHSH, CDR2 LQKENI. CDR3 size: 16 residues.

The V gene is TRBV6-5, the J gene TRBJ2-7, with TRBD2 as a possible D gene (6 bases). The CDR3 has 15 residues. V lost 5 bases, J lost 3 bases, and 17 bases lay in between. Germline-derived CDR1 and CDR2 are MNHEY and SVGAGI. The CDR3 DNA follows: TGTGCCAGCAGTCGAGCGCGGGACGGAGTCTACGAGCAGTACTTC. Translating gives CASSRARDGVYEQYF.

V is TRBV9 and J is TRBJ2-5; D is tentatively TRBD1 or TRBD2 (6 bases each). The CDR3 totals 16 residues. The germline gives CDR1 SGDLS, CDR2 YYNGEE. Trimming stripped 4 bases from V and 7 bases from J, with 23 bases between. CDR3: CASSLSAGGPWGTQYF. The DNA of the CDR3 is TGTGCCAGCAGCCTCAGTGCCGGGGGCCCCTGGGGGACCCAGTACTTC.

The J gene is TRBJ2-3, the V gene TRBV25-1; D is unclear. Germline loops: CDR1 MGHDK, CDR2 SYGVNS. This CDR3 has 14 amino acids. Trimming stripped 2 bases from V and 3 bases from J, with 9 bases between. CDR3 DNA: TGTGCCAGCAGTGAAACATGGGGAACAGATACGCAGTATTTT. It specifies CASSETWGTDTQYF.

The J gene is TRBJ2-7, the V gene TRBV5-1; no definite D call. The CDR3 loop spans 14 amino acids. Trimming removed 3 bases from V and 1 base from J, with 11 bases in between. Germline V lookup: CDR1 SGHRS, CDR2 YFSETQ. CDR3 nucleotide sequence: TGCGCCAGCAGCTCCAAGACGGCGTCCTACGAGCAGTACTTC. It yields the protein CASSSKTASYEQYF.

The rearrangement links TRBV5-1 to TRBJ1-4; a weak D match, TRBD1 (5 bases). Trimming pared 4 bases from V and 0 bases from J, leaving 13 bases between. Germline V gives CDR1 SGHRS, CDR2 YFSETQ. This CDR3 spans 16 amino acids. The CDR3 nucleotides read TGCGCCAGCAGCCCGGGGACCGTTGCAACTAATGAAAAACTGTTTTTT. This gives the protein CASSPGTVATNEKLFF.

The rearrangement links TRBV25-1 to TRBJ2-1; TRBD1 agrees at 7 bases. V trimming: 6 bases; J trimming: 4 bases; junction bases outside the gene matches: 15. The CDR3 is 17 residues long. The V gene's germline CDR1 is MGHDK and CDR2 SYGVNS. This CDR3 reads CASREAPGTGEYNEQFF. The CDR3 DNA reads as TGTGCCAGCAGAGAAGCCCCGGGAACAGGGGAATACAATGAGCAGTTCTTC.

The V and J genes are TRBV19 and TRBJ2-7, with TRBD2 matching 12 bases. Trimming cost V 5 bases and J 0 bases; bases outside gene matches: 2. The CDR3 runs 15 residues. Germline V lookup: CDR1 LNHDA, CDR2 SQIVND (reference sequence). The CDR3 sequence is CASSSTSGGSYEQYF. CDR3 sequence (DNA): TGTGCCAGTAGTTCGACTAGCGGGGGCTCCTACGAGCAGTACTTC.

The chain has TRBV24-1 and TRBJ1-1, with unresolved D. This CDR3 is built from 15 residues. V lost 7 bases and J 3 bases, leaving 17 bases between the germline ends. The germline V gene has CDR1 KGHDR and CDR2 SFDVKD. The CDR3, as DNA: TGTGCCACCAGACCGGGCCGAATAAAGGACACTGAAGCTTTCTTT. Translation: CATRPGRIKDTEAFF.

The chain couples TRBV6-6 to TRBJ1-3; D is unresolved. V lost 7 bases and J lost 12, with 13 bases in between. The CDR3 spans 11 residues. Germline CDR1 and CDR2: MNHNY and SVGAGI (reference sequence). CDR3 sequence reads: CASKAETSIYF. The DNA of the CDR3 is TGTGCCAGCAAAGCGGAAACAAGCATATATTTT.

J is TRBJ1-2 and V is TRBV3-1 (or the pseudogene TRBV3-2); D may be TRBD1 (5 bases). CDR1 is LGHDT, CDR2 YNNKEL, per germline (reference sequence). The CDR3 spans 12 residues. Trimming shortened V by 5 bases and J by 5 bases, and 9 bases separated the two germline ends. This chain's CDR3 is CASSDSEYGYTF. CDR3 coding DNA: TGTGCCAGCAGCGACAGCGAATATGGCTACACCTTC.

Turning to this clone: The identical CDR3 is also encoded by other nucleotide sequences in the sample. The V and J genes are TRBV7-9 and TRBJ1-5; D is ambiguous. The V end was cut by 5 bases, the J end by 4 bases, with 6 bases between. CDR1 is SEHNR and CDR2 is FQNEAQ in the germline V gene (reference sequence). CDR3 length equals 12 residues. Written as DNA, the CDR3 is TGTGCCAGCAGCCTAGGGAATCAGCCCCAGCATTTT. Residues: CASSLGNQPQHF. The whole variable domain, remainder taken from reference TRBV7-9 and TRBJ1-5, is DTGVSQNPRHKITKRGQNVTFRCDPISEHNRLYWYRQTLGQGPEFLTYFQNEAQLEKSRLLSDRFSAERPKGSFSTLEIQRTEQGDSAMYLCASSLGNQPQHFGDGTRLSIL.

This chain links TRBV6-5 with TRBJ1-5; D possibly corresponds to TRBD1 (6 bases). This CDR3 comprises 13 residues. V lost 4 bases and J lost 12, with 16 bases in between. Germline values: CDR1 MNHEY, CDR2 SVGAGI. CDR3 residues: CASSSHGGQNQHF. The CDR3 coding sequence is TGTGCCAGCAGTTCTCATGGGGGGCAGAACCAGCATTTT.

The chain carries TRBV28 and TRBJ2-7; perhaps TRBD1 as D (6 bases). The V end was cut by 2 bases, the J end by 2 bases, with 7 bases between. The CDR3 loop spans 13 amino acids. The germline CDR1 and CDR2 sequences are MDHEN and SYDVKM. The CDR3, as DNA: TGTGCCAGCAGTTTAACAGGGACCTACGAGCAGTACTTC. It translates to CASSLTGTYEQYF.

The J gene is TRBJ2-7, the V gene TRBV7-9, with D hard to call. From germline, CDR1 is SEHNR and CDR2 FQNEAQ (reference sequence). The CDR3 length is 14 residues. Trimming removed 4 bases from V and 7 bases from J, with 17 bases in between. CDR3 protein: CASSSIVEPREQYF. The CDR3 DNA is TGTGCCAGCAGCTCAATAGTAGAGCCTCGGGAGCAGTACTTC.

The chain carries TRBV4-2 and TRBJ2-1, with no clear D. V was clipped by 3 bases and J by 4 bases, with 10 bases between them. This CDR3 is 14 amino acids long. Germline values: CDR1 LGHNA, CDR2 YNFKEQ. CDR3 residues: CASSQSSKYNEQFF. The CDR3 DNA reads as TGTGCCAGCAGCCAGTCCTCAAAGTACAATGAGCAGTTCTTC.

The chain uses TRBV7-7 and TRBJ2-1, with 9 positions matching TRBD1. CDR3 size: 14 residues. The germline V gene has CDR1 SSHAT and CDR2 FNYEAQ (reference sequence). The V and J ends lost 1 base and 9 bases, in that order; junction bases with no gene match: 4. The DNA of the CDR3 is TGTGCCAGCAGCTTAGACAGGGGGCTTGGTGAGCAGTTCTTC. Translating gives CASSLDRGLGEQFF.

CDR3 region: CASSQGKGGSSGNTIYF. CDR3 sequence (DNA): TGTGCCAGCAGCCAAGGTAAAGGCGGCAGCTCTGGAAACACCATATATTTT. The rearrangement joins TRBV14 to TRBJ1-3; the D is unclear. The CDR3 covers 17 residues. Trimming removed 1 base from V and 0 bases from J, with 13 bases in between. Looked up from germline, CDR1 is SGHDN and CDR2 is FVKESK. The variable domain in full, with the rest retrieved from reference TRBV14 and TRBJ1-3, is EAGVTQFPSHSVIEKGQTVTLRCDPISGHDNLYWYRRVMGKEIKFLLHFVKESKQDESGMPNNRFLAERTGGTYSTLKVQPAELEDSGVYFCASSQGKGGSSGNTIYFGEGSWLTVV.

This clone was seen only once. V is TRBV28 and J is TRBJ1-4; D is undetermined. The CDR3 extends over 11 amino acids. The germline CDR1 and CDR2 sequences are MDHEN and SYDVKM. V lost 7 bases, J lost 3 bases, and 3 bases lay in between. The CDR3, as DNA: TGTGCCAGCACCTCTAATGAAAAACTGTTTTTT. Encoded protein: CASTSNEKLFF.

About this clone itself: Distinct nucleotide sequences in the sample also encode this CDR3. This sequence joins TRBV7-2 and TRBJ2-3; the D gene is possibly TRBD2 (6 bases). This CDR3 has 13 residues. V was cut by 1 base and J by 5 bases, with 7 bases left in between. Germline V gene sequence: CDR1 SGHTA, CDR2 FQGNSA. Here the CDR3 DNA reads TGTGCCAGCAGCTTAGTGGGAGGAGATACGCAGTATTTT. Residues: CASSLVGGDTQYF.

V gene TRBV11-2 combines with J gene TRBJ1-2; D is unclear. Trimming pared 5 bases from V and 2 bases from J, leaving 12 bases between. CDR3 size: 14 residues. CDR1 is SGHAT, CDR2 FQNNGV, per germline. CDR3 sequence: CASSPTGVNYGYTF. CDR3 sequence (DNA): TGTGCCAGCAGCCCGACCGGAGTCAACTATGGCTACACCTTC.

The J gene is TRBJ2-4, the V gene TRBV2; 7 positions match TRBD1. V dropped 6 bases and J dropped 4; count of bases not matched to a gene: 3. CDR3 length equals 13 residues. CDR1 and CDR2 from the germline V gene are SNHLY and FYNNEI. The CDR3 spells CASRGQLKNIQYF. CDR3 nucleotides: TGTGCCAGCAGGGGACAGCTAAAAAACATTCAGTACTTC.

The gene calls are TRBV3-1 (or the pseudogene TRBV3-2) and TRBJ2-7; possibly TRBD1 for D (5 bases). The germline V gene has CDR1 LGHDT and CDR2 YNNKEL (reference sequence). V was clipped by 4 bases and J by 0 bases, with 10 bases between them. The CDR3 spans 14 residues. In DNA form, the CDR3 reads TGTGCCAGCAGCCTTGGACAAAGCTCCTACGAGCAGTACTTC. Its translation: CASSLGQSSYEQYF.

V is TRBV12-3 or TRBV12-4 and J is TRBJ2-2; D may be TRBD1 (6 bases). The CDR3 sequence is 13 residues long. Trimming took off 2 bases at V and 6 bases at J, with 7 bases between the two ends. CDR3 sequence (DNA): TGTGCCAGCAGTTTATCAGGGGCCGGGGAGCTGTTTTTT. Its protein product is CASSLSGAGELFF.

This clone was detected many times. The J gene is TRBJ2-4, the V gene TRBV3-1 (or the pseudogene TRBV3-2); D remains ambiguous. Germline-derived CDR1 and CDR2 are LGHDT and YNNKEL (reference sequence). Trimming took 0 bases from V and 0 from J, leaving 6 bases between them. The CDR3 consists of 15 residues. The CDR3 DNA follows: TGTGCCAGCAGCCAAGAGTTTGCAGCCAAAAACATTCAGTACTTC. It encodes CASSQEFAAKNIQYF.

The chain combines TRBV24-1 with TRBJ2-2; D is tentatively TRBD1 or TRBD2 (6 bases each). The CDR3 loop spans 17 amino acids. The germline V and J ends were trimmed by 4 bases and 4 bases, with 18 bases remaining between them. The germline CDR1 and CDR2 sequences are KGHDR and SFDVKD. CDR3 DNA sequence: TGTGCCACCAGTGACCCGAGAGGGGGGCCGGGCACCGGGGAGCTGTTTTTT. The encoded protein is CATSDPRGGPGTGELFF.